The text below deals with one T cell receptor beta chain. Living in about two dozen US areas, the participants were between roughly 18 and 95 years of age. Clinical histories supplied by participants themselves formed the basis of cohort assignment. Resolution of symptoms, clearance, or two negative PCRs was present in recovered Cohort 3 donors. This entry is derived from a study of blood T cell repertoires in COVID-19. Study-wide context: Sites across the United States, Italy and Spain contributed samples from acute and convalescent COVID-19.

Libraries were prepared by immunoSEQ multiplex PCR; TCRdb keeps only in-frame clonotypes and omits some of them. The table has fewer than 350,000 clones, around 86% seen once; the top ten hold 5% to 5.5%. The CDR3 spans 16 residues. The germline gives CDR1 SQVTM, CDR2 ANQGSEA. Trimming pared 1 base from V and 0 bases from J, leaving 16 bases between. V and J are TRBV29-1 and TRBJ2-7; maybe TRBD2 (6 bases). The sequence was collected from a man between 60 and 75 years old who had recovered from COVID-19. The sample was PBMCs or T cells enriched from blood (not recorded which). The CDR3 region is CSVEGISWGDSYEQYF. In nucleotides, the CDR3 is TGCAGCGTTGAAGGAATTTCTTGGGGGGACTCCTACGAGCAGTACTTC.